These T cell receptor beta chains were read from a single sample in a study of blood T cell repertoires in COVID-19. TCRdb's table, derived via immunoSEQ multiplex PCR, lists solely in-frame clones and lacks some. The sample shows fewer than 100,000 clones, more than 70% of them seen only once. The sequenced material came from peripheral blood. Every receptor here comes from a man between 65 and 85 years old with acute or convalescent COVID-19. Each CDR3 is given with its conserved first and last residue. The D gene is left open where the match is weak. Not all rows give a size; the values are once, few, many and, for expanded clones, a class.

CDR3 length: 13; D gene: NA; V gene: TRBV12-3/TRBV12-4; clone size: NA; J gene: TRBJ1-2; CDR3 protein: CASSFTGSYGYTF; CDR3 DNA: TGTGCCAGCAGTTTCACAGGAAGCTATGGCTACACCTTC
CDR3 length: 15; D gene: TRBD1; V gene: TRBV25-1; clone size: NA; J gene: TRBJ2-7; CDR3 protein: CASSDPGQPTYEQYF; CDR3 DNA: TGTGCCAGCAGTGACCCGGGACAGCCGACCTACGAGCAGTACTTC
CDR3 length: 13; D gene: TRBD2; V gene: TRBV3-1/TRBV3-2; clone size: few; J gene: TRBJ2-7; CDR3 protein: CASSQGTSDEQYF; CDR3 DNA: TGTGCCAGCAGCCAAGGGACTAGCGACGAGCAGTACTTC
CDR3 length: 16; D gene: NA; V gene: TRBV6-5; clone size: NA; J gene: TRBJ1-5; CDR3 protein: CASSYSFPASNQPQHF; CDR3 DNA: TGTGCCAGCAGTTACTCATTCCCCGCGAGCAATCAGCCCCAGCATTTT
CDR3 length: 15; D gene: TRBD2; V gene: TRBV20-1; clone size: NA; J gene: TRBJ2-7; CDR3 protein: CSASSLAGENYEQYF; CDR3 DNA: TGCAGTGCTAGTAGCCTAGCGGGAGAAAACTACGAGCAGTACTTC
CDR3 length: 14; D gene: NA; V gene: TRBV7-3; clone size: NA; J gene: TRBJ2-1; CDR3 protein: CASSLAGAGVEQFF; CDR3 DNA: TGTGCCAGCAGCTTGGCAGGGGCGGGCGTTGAGCAGTTCTTC
CDR3 length: 14; D gene: NA; V gene: TRBV4-1; clone size: NA; J gene: TRBJ2-7; CDR3 protein: CASSQDPTGREQYF; CDR3 DNA: TGCGCCAGCAGCCAAGACCCGACAGGACGCGAGCAGTACTTC
CDR3 length: 12; D gene: NA; V gene: TRBV28; clone size: NA; J gene: TRBJ2-5; CDR3 protein: CASLQGYETQYF; CDR3 DNA: TGTGCCAGCCTACAGGGATACGAGACCCAGTACTTC
CDR3 length: 14; D gene: NA; V gene: TRBV19; clone size: NA; J gene: TRBJ2-3; CDR3 protein: CASSIEGAGDTQYF; CDR3 DNA: TGTGCCAGTAGTATAGAAGGGGCCGGGGATACGCAGTATTTT
CDR3 length: 15; D gene: NA; V gene: TRBV4-2; clone size: NA; J gene: TRBJ2-7; CDR3 protein: CASSQGGDSSYEQYF; CDR3 DNA: TGTGCCAGCAGCCAAGGGGGGGACAGCTCCTACGAGCAGTACTTC
CDR3 length: 16; D gene: TRBD1; V gene: TRBV4-1; clone size: NA; J gene: TRBJ1-6; CDR3 protein: CASSGGTGGRNSPLHF; CDR3 DNA: TGCGCCAGCAGCGGGGGAACAGGGGGAAGAAATTCACCCCTCCACTTT
CDR3 length: 14; D gene: TRBD1; V gene: TRBV2; clone size: NA; J gene: TRBJ2-7; CDR3 protein: CASTQRGQIYEQYF; CDR3 DNA: TGTGCCAGCACCCAGAGGGGACAGATCTACGAGCAGTACTTC
CDR3 length: 15; D gene: NA; V gene: TRBV24-1; clone size: NA; J gene: TRBJ2-7; CDR3 protein: CATSDKRHNGYEQYF; CDR3 DNA: TGTGCCACCAGTGATAAGAGACACAACGGCTACGAGCAGTACTTC
CDR3 length: 12; D gene: NA; V gene: TRBV5-5; clone size: NA; J gene: TRBJ2-3; CDR3 protein: CASSTGTDTQYF; CDR3 DNA: TGTGCCAGCAGCACCGGGACAGATACGCAGTATTTT
CDR3 length: 15; D gene: TRBD1; V gene: TRBV2; clone size: once; J gene: TRBJ1-2; CDR3 protein: CASSETGTDLYGYTF; CDR3 DNA: TGTGCCAGCAGTGAAACAGGGACAGACCTCTATGGCTACACCTTC
CDR3 length: 16; D gene: TRBD1; V gene: TRBV27; clone size: few; J gene: TRBJ1-5; CDR3 protein: CASRSGGISSNQPQHF; CDR3 DNA: TGTGCCAGCAGATCAGGGGGGATCAGCAGCAATCAGCCCCAGCATTTT
CDR3 length: 14; D gene: TRBD1; V gene: TRBV12-5; clone size: NA; J gene: TRBJ2-1; CDR3 protein: CASGLWDRDNEQFF; CDR3 DNA: TGTGCTAGTGGTTTGTGGGACAGGGACAATGAGCAGTTCTTC
CDR3 length: 14; D gene: NA; V gene: TRBV5-4; clone size: NA; J gene: TRBJ2-3; CDR3 protein: CASSSGLLTDTQYF; CDR3 DNA: TGTGCCAGCAGCTCGGGACTCCTCACAGATACGCAGTATTTT
CDR3 length: 17; D gene: NA; V gene: TRBV19; clone size: NA; J gene: TRBJ2-6; CDR3 protein: CASSALGANSGANVLTF; CDR3 DNA: TGTGCCAGTAGTGCGCTGGGGGCTAACTCTGGGGCCAACGTCCTGACTTTC
CDR3 length: 16; D gene: TRBD1; V gene: TRBV9; clone size: NA; J gene: TRBJ2-2; CDR3 protein: CASSVAPGQGAGELFF; CDR3 DNA: TGTGCCAGCAGCGTAGCCCCGGGACAGGGGGCCGGGGAGCTGTTTTTT
CDR3 length: 13; D gene: NA; V gene: TRBV7-9; clone size: NA; J gene: TRBJ1-5; CDR3 protein: CASSTFEGQPQHF; CDR3 DNA: TGTGCCAGCAGCACTTTCGAGGGCCAGCCCCAGCATTTT
CDR3 length: 17; D gene: TRBD2; V gene: TRBV29-1; clone size: NA; J gene: TRBJ2-7; CDR3 protein: CSVARRTSGSLGYEQYF; CDR3 DNA: TGCAGCGTTGCACGAAGGACTAGCGGGAGTCTCGGTTACGAGCAGTACTTC
CDR3 length: 12; D gene: TRBD1; V gene: TRBV7-3; clone size: NA; J gene: TRBJ2-7; CDR3 protein: CASSQGVGEQYF; CDR3 DNA: TGTGCCAGCAGCCAGGGGGTCGGCGAGCAGTACTTC
CDR3 length: 13; D gene: NA; V gene: TRBV27; clone size: NA; J gene: TRBJ2-7; CDR3 protein: CASKRGFFYEQYF; CDR3 DNA: TGTGCCAGCAAAAGGGGATTCTTCTACGAGCAGTACTTC
CDR3 length: 16; D gene: TRBD1; V gene: TRBV9; clone size: NA; J gene: TRBJ1-1; CDR3 protein: CASSVLTGQGRTEAFF; CDR3 DNA: TGTGCCAGCAGCGTATTAACCGGACAGGGGCGCACTGAAGCTTTCTTT
CDR3 length: 13; D gene: NA; V gene: TRBV6-5; clone size: NA; J gene: TRBJ1-3; CDR3 protein: CASSYGEVGTIYF; CDR3 DNA: TGTGCCAGCAGTTACGGGGAGGTCGGCACCATATATTTT
CDR3 length: 17; D gene: NA; V gene: TRBV7-9; clone size: NA; J gene: TRBJ1-5; CDR3 protein: CASSLAVGGRWDQPQHF; CDR3 DNA: TGTGCCAGCAGCTTAGCAGTCGGCGGGAGGTGGGATCAGCCCCAGCATTTT
CDR3 length: 14; D gene: TRBD2; V gene: TRBV4-2; clone size: NA; J gene: TRBJ2-3; CDR3 protein: CASSLRTSADTQYF; CDR3 DNA: TGTGCCAGCAGCCTTAGGACTAGCGCAGATACGCAGTATTTT
CDR3 length: 14; D gene: NA; V gene: TRBV6-5; clone size: NA; J gene: TRBJ2-7; CDR3 protein: CASSYDDISYEQYF; CDR3 DNA: TGTGCCAGCAGTTACGACGACATATCCTACGAGCAGTACTTC
CDR3 length: 13; D gene: NA; V gene: TRBV30; clone size: NA; J gene: TRBJ2-5; CDR3 protein: CAWSVRSQETQYF; CDR3 DNA: TGTGCCTGGAGTGTACGGAGCCAAGAGACCCAGTACTTC
CDR3 length: 12; D gene: NA; V gene: TRBV7-9; clone size: NA; J gene: TRBJ2-3; CDR3 protein: CASSSSGDTQYF; CDR3 DNA: TGTGCCAGCAGCTCGTCGGGAGATACGCAGTATTTT
CDR3 length: 12; D gene: TRBD1; V gene: TRBV6-1; clone size: NA; J gene: TRBJ1-1; CDR3 protein: CASSETGGEAFF; CDR3 DNA: TGTGCCAGCAGTGAGACAGGGGGTGAAGCTTTCTTT
CDR3 length: 12; D gene: NA; V gene: TRBV5-1; clone size: few; J gene: TRBJ2-1; CDR3 protein: CASSLAGNEQFF; CDR3 DNA: TGCGCCAGCAGCTTGGCCGGGAATGAGCAGTTCTTC
CDR3 length: 14; D gene: NA; V gene: TRBV2; clone size: NA; J gene: TRBJ2-7; CDR3 protein: CASSEWQRDYEQYF; CDR3 DNA: TGTGCCAGCAGTGAGTGGCAGCGTGACTACGAGCAGTACTTC
CDR3 length: 13; D gene: NA; V gene: TRBV2; clone size: NA; J gene: TRBJ2-5; CDR3 protein: CASSEYSQETQYF; CDR3 DNA: TGTGCCAGCAGTGAGTATAGTCAAGAGACCCAGTACTTC
CDR3 length: 13; D gene: TRBD1; V gene: TRBV5-5; clone size: NA; J gene: TRBJ1-2; CDR3 protein: CASSDRQGNGYTF; CDR3 DNA: TGTGCCAGCAGCGACCGACAGGGGAATGGCTACACCTTC
CDR3 length: 12; D gene: NA; V gene: TRBV30; clone size: NA; J gene: TRBJ2-5; CDR3 protein: CAWSVLAETQYF; CDR3 DNA: TGTGCCTGGAGTGTACTTGCGGAGACCCAGTACTTC
CDR3 length: 16; D gene: NA; V gene: TRBV5-5; clone size: few; J gene: TRBJ2-2; CDR3 protein: CASSLGPSPNTGELFF; CDR3 DNA: TGTGCCAGCAGCTTGGGGCCTAGTCCGAACACCGGGGAGCTGTTTTTT
CDR3 length: 16; D gene: NA; V gene: TRBV28; clone size: NA; J gene: TRBJ2-4; CDR3 protein: CASSPDSRGLENIQYF; CDR3 DNA: TGTGCCAGCAGTCCCGACTCGCGAGGGTTGGAAAACATTCAGTACTTC
CDR3 length: 13; D gene: TRBD1; V gene: TRBV12-3/TRBV12-4; clone size: NA; J gene: TRBJ1-2; CDR3 protein: CASSLGQGWGYTF; CDR3 DNA: TGTGCCAGCAGTTTAGGACAGGGATGGGGCTACACCTTC
CDR3 length: 15; D gene: NA; V gene: TRBV10-3; clone size: NA; J gene: TRBJ1-5; CDR3 protein: CAISPSGDSNQPQHF; CDR3 DNA: TGTGCCATCAGTCCATCAGGGGATAGCAATCAGCCCCAGCATTTT
CDR3 length: 14; D gene: TRBD2; V gene: TRBV2; clone size: NA; J gene: TRBJ2-6; CDR3 protein: CATGAGAGANVLTF; CDR3 DNA: TGTGCCACCGGGGCGGGGGCTGGGGCCAACGTCCTGACTTTC
CDR3 length: 14; D gene: NA; V gene: TRBV7-9; clone size: NA; J gene: TRBJ2-7; CDR3 protein: CASSLARESIAVDF; CDR3 DNA: TGTGCCAGCAGCTTAGCGAGGGAATCAATCGCAGTAGACTTC
CDR3 length: 13; D gene: TRBD2; V gene: TRBV5-1; clone size: NA; J gene: TRBJ2-7; CDR3 protein: CASPTSGSHEQYF; CDR3 DNA: TGCGCCAGTCCGACTAGCGGGAGCCACGAGCAGTACTTC
CDR3 length: 14; D gene: TRBD1; V gene: TRBV7-9; clone size: NA; J gene: TRBJ2-3; CDR3 protein: CASSLGQGEDTQYF; CDR3 DNA: TGTGCCAGCAGCTTGGGACAGGGTGAAGATACGCAGTATTTT
CDR3 length: 14; D gene: NA; V gene: TRBV10-3; clone size: NA; J gene: TRBJ1-5; CDR3 protein: CASGGLHGNQPQHF; CDR3 DNA: TGTGCCTCGGGGGGACTTCACGGCAATCAGCCCCAGCATTTT
CDR3 length: 13; D gene: NA; V gene: TRBV28; clone size: NA; J gene: TRBJ1-2; CDR3 protein: CASSLRGTYGYTF; CDR3 DNA: TGTGCCAGCAGTTTAAGGGGTACCTATGGCTACACCTTC
CDR3 length: 15; D gene: NA; V gene: TRBV6-5; clone size: NA; J gene: TRBJ2-1; CDR3 protein: CASSYLASATSEQFF; CDR3 DNA: TGTGCCAGCAGTTACCTGGCTAGCGCCACGAGTGAGCAGTTCTTC
CDR3 length: 17; D gene: NA; V gene: TRBV7-9; clone size: NA; J gene: TRBJ1-4; CDR3 protein: CASSSLRVTTGIEKLFF; CDR3 DNA: TGTGCCAGCAGCAGCTTACGGGTCACAACAGGGATTGAAAAACTGTTTTTT
CDR3 length: 15; D gene: TRBD1; V gene: TRBV2; clone size: NA; J gene: TRBJ1-6; CDR3 protein: CASSFPGQGDSPLHF; CDR3 DNA: TGTGCCAGCAGTTTCCCGGGACAGGGGGATTCACCCCTCCACTTT
CDR3 length: 16; D gene: TRBD2; V gene: TRBV5-1; clone size: NA; J gene: TRBJ2-2; CDR3 protein: CASSYLAGADTGELFF; CDR3 DNA: TGCGCCAGCAGCTACTTAGCGGGAGCGGACACCGGGGAGCTGTTTTTT
CDR3 length: 15; D gene: TRBD1; V gene: TRBV28; clone size: NA; J gene: TRBJ1-2; CDR3 protein: CASSPPPGQGPGYTF; CDR3 DNA: TGTGCCAGCAGTCCCCCCCCGGGACAGGGGCCCGGCTACACCTTC
CDR3 length: 12; D gene: NA; V gene: TRBV28; clone size: NA; J gene: TRBJ2-1; CDR3 protein: CASSPLGSEQFF; CDR3 DNA: TGTGCCAGCAGTCCCCTCGGGAGTGAGCAGTTCTTC
CDR3 length: 16; D gene: TRBD1; V gene: TRBV6-2/TRBV6-3; clone size: NA; J gene: TRBJ1-1; CDR3 protein: CASSYNLDRGGPEAFF; CDR3 DNA: TGTGCCAGCAGTTATAACCTGGACAGGGGTGGACCTGAAGCTTTCTTT